The clone carrying this TCR beta chain came up a few times. The antigen is unknown. There are 14 residues in the CDR3. This entry belongs to a study of cytomegalovirus exposure and HLA in healthy donors. Study-wide results and limits: The dataset shows that most TCR sequences were rare, while some public TCRs occurred in many donors. Per published reports, the classifier diagnosed cytomegalovirus status with high specificity and sensitivity.

Here immunoSEQ multiplex PCR was the method, and the copy in TCRdb shows in-frame clones only, minus some. The sample shows around 250,000 clones, 80% to 95% of them seen only once. The rearrangement joins TRBV12-2 to TRBJ1-1. TRBV12-2 is an annotated pseudogene. This sequence was found in a woman aged 25 to 45 in good health and CMV-seronegative. Sequenced sample: PBMCs. The CDR3 region is CASRLRPWNTEAFF. For the CDR3, the DNA is TGTGCAAGTCGCTTAAGGCCGTGGAACACTGAAGCTTTCTTT.